This T cell receptor (beta chain) was sequenced during a study of T cells in Graves' hyperthyroidism and ophthalmopathy (dated by TCRdb to about 2019). Notes on the research overall: Peripheral blood samples were taken at the time of initial diagnosis, prior to any treatment. Once sampling was done, hyperthyroidism patients were given methimazole at a starting dose of 30 mg daily, whereas ophthalmopathy patients were given high-dose intravenous methylprednisolone. Whether ophthalmopathy could be predicted prospectively was tested in an independent validation cohort made up of about 18 hyperthyroidism patients plus 17 patients who later progressed to ophthalmopathy. The 95 to 100 discovery patients were divided at random into training and test sets in a 7:3 ratio. To identify distinguishing TCR V-J signatures, a discovery cohort of about 100 patients was used, comprising some 45 with Graves' ophthalmopathy and 57 with stable Graves' hyperthyroidism. The paper describes TCR Vbeta CDR3 sequencing of 135 peripheral blood samples, made up of fewer than 50 ophthalmopathy patients, 70 to 75 hyperthyroidism patients and approximately 17 progressor patients. In over five Graves' hyperthyroidism patients, the study also compared T-cell repertoires from thyroid tissue with T-cell repertoires from blood.

The TCR beta CDR3 regions were amplified from the RNA transcripts. The TCR CDR3 was subjected to a first round of RT-PCR using the HTBI primer set and the Qiagen OneStep RT-PCR kit. Libraries were constructed in a second round of multiplex PCR, after which size selection and purification were carried out. Paired-end sequencing of the libraries was performed with 100 bp reads on an Illumina HiSeq2000. The paper's data handling went like this. Raw data were processed with SOAPnuke, discarding reads with adapters, uncalled bases, mean Phred below 15, or no exact constant-primer or identifier match. COPE v1.2.5 was used to merge the high-quality paired reads, and each unique nucleotide sequence was defined as a clonotype. MiTCR v1.1 was used to align clonotypes to the IMGT TRBV, TRBD and TRBJ reference segments. The analysis included only V-J combinations with a frequency above 0.0001, which together covered around 99% of the repertoires. The TCS score was defined as the ratio of F50 (clonal expansion) to E x V (chaos), calculated using BLOSUM62-based TCRdist between CDR3 peptides within each V-J. Welch's t-statistics and random forest reduced roughly 540 V-J features to 10 to 15, which were used in a naive Bayes classifier (R e1071). TCRdb applied fastp at Q25 and MiXCR to the public reads, then kept only in-frame beta chains. Rows are combined by CDR3 protein, so each entry shows the most common genes and DNA. These V and J calls originate from TCRdb's pipeline instead of the authors' own analysis. Counted in this sample were hundreds of thousands of distinct CDR3 sequences; over 13% of them appeared once. The ten top clones hold 25% to 30% of the sample.

Clipping removes 3 bases from V and 8 bases from J, with 9 as the unmatched junction base count. The CDR3 contains 16 residues, cysteine and phenylalanine counted. Only the CDR3 region is kept as DNA, spanning 48 bases read in frame from base 1. As encoded in the germline V gene, CDR1 is SGHRS while CDR2 is YFSETQ. Ophthalmopathy patients had moderately to severely active disease, Clinical Activity Score of at least 3, NOSPECS grade of at least 4, and duration under 3 months. Patients with uncontrolled infections, other autoimmune diseases, pregnancy or lactation were excluded. Diagnoses were established on the basis of clinical symptoms, serum thyroxine and TRAb, thyroid ultrasound, and orbital computed tomography. PBMCs were separated from about 10 ml of fresh peripheral blood using Ficoll-Paque density gradient centrifugation. Trizol reagent was used to extract total RNA, and RNA quality was then checked on an Agilent 2100 Bioanalyzer.

About this clonotype itself: Its antigen is unknown. Qualities for individual bases were not recorded, and no much larger clone is one base off.

Overall study results and their limits: Blood samples also contained most of the expanded thyroid clonotypes (frequency above 0.001), which suggests that blood repertoires may reflect thyroid immune responses. In cross-validation, a model built on a 13 V-J signature told ophthalmopathy apart from stable hyperthyroidism with 85% to 90% sensitivity and roughly 81% specificity, and in testing the same model reached 80%/75%. During validation, the model predicted progression to ophthalmopathy a median of approximately 7 months ahead of onset, with roughly 65% sensitivity and 72% to 80% specificity. No statistical method was used to fix the sample size in advance, and group allocation was not hidden from the investigators.

The TCR was taken from a man in his fifties or sixties with Graves' ophthalmopathy. Sequencing was performed on blood. The chain uses TRBV5-1 and TRBJ2-1; 12 central nucleotides agree with TRBD2. The nucleotide sequence is given as TGCGCCAGCAGCTCATCTAGCGGGAGGGCCGAGGATGAGCAGTTCTTC. Its translation reads: CASSSSSGRAEDEQFF. Where the CDR3 stops, the reference TRBV5-1 and TRBJ2-1 genes take over; the full variable domain is KAGVTQTPRYLIKTRGQQVTLSCSPISGHRSVSWYQQTPGQGLQFLFEYFSETQRNKGNFPGRFSGRQFSNSRSEMNVSTLELGDSALYLCASSSSSGRAEDEQFFGPGTRLTVL.